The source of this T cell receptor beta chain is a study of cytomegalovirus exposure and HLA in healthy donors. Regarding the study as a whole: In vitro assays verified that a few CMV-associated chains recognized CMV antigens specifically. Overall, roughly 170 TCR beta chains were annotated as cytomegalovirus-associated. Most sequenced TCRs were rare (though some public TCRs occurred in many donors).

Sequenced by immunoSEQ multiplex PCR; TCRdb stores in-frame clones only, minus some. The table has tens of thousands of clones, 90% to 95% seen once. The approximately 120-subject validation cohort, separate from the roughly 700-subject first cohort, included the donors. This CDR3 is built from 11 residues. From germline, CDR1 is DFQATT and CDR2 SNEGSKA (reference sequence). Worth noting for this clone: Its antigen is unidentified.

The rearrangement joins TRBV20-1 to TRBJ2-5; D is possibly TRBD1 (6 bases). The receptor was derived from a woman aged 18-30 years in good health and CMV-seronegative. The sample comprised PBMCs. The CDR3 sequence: CSKKGVETQYF. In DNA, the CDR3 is TGCAGCAAAAAGGGGGTGGAGACCCAGTACTTC.